This TCR beta chain was sequenced in a study of post-analysis software for immune sequencing data. The wider study: Relapsing-remitting, secondary progressive and progressive-relapsing multiple sclerosis were all included among the disease courses.

Germline CDR1 and CDR2: ENHRY and SYGVKD. This CDR3 has 13 residues. The J segment lost 2 bases and the V segment lost 6 bases, leaving 4 bases of the junction unmatched. With regard to this clonotype: Its antigen is still unknown.

cDNA libraries for TCR beta contained unique molecular identifiers. Via MiXCR, TCRdb re-called the PCR reads, giving one row per CDR3 protein. This table has about 560,000 distinct CDR3 sequences, roughly 40% appearing once. Study-wide findings and caveats: There was significantly lower normalized Chao1 diversity in multiple sclerosis patients than in controls. Compared with controls, patients had more of roughly five TRBV segments, including TRBV5-6, TRBV5-1 and TRBV20-1.

This TCR derives from a girl aged 10-17 years with multiple sclerosis. Sequencing was carried out using blood. This chain connects TRBV10-3 to TRBJ2-7, with 7 bases that match TRBD1. The CDR3 nucleotides are TGTGCCATCAGGGCCGGACAGGCCTACGAGCAGTACTTC. Translating gives CAIRAGQAYEQYF.